What follows are 12 T cell receptor beta chains derived from one specimen sequenced in a study of T cell changes during pregnancy in multiple sclerosis. Using immunoSEQ multiplex PCR, the repertoire was profiled, and TCRdb retains in-frame clones only, with some absent. Found here are 52,000 or so clones, about 90% of them singletons; the top ten hold 0.2% to 0.3%. The source was CD4+ T cells from peripheral blood mononuclear cells, collected in the second trimester of pregnancy. The receptors stem from a female donor with multiple sclerosis, enrolled in a pregnancy study.

The genes are TRBV7-6 and TRBJ2-7, with 15 nucleotides matching TRBD2. Germline assignment: CDR1 SGHVS and CDR2 FNYEAQ. The CDR3 extends over 16 amino acids. The ends lost 1 base at V and 5 bases at J; junction bases unmatched: 3. This chain's CDR3 is CASSLGTSGGAHEQYF. For the CDR3, the DNA is TGTGCCAGCAGCTTAGGGACTAGCGGGGGGGCCCACGAGCAGTACTTC.

This chain joins TRBV29-1 and TRBJ1-2; 11 nucleotides align to TRBD1. Germline-derived CDR1 and CDR2 are SQVTM and ANQGSEA. The CDR3 consists of 15 residues. V shed 4 bases, J shed 3 bases, and the junction held 7 bases outside the gene matches. The CDR3 sequence: CSVVRTGGAHYGYTF. Here the CDR3 DNA reads TGCAGCGTTGTTCGGACAGGGGGCGCTCACTATGGCTACACCTTC.

The chain links TRBV19 to TRBJ2-1; the match to TRBD1 covers 11 bases. Germline V gene sequence: CDR1 LNHDA, CDR2 SQIVND (reference sequence). This CDR3 contains 19 residues. After removal of 4 bases from V and 1 base from J, the junction contained 12 bases not matched to a gene. CDR3 sequence (DNA): TGTGCCAGTAGTAAGGGACAGGGGGTAGGGGCTTTATCCTACAATGAGCAGTTCTTC. Translated, it gives CASSKGQGVGALSYNEQFF.

V and J are TRBV11-2 and TRBJ2-7; 7 bases are shared with TRBD1. Germline CDR1 reads SGHAT; CDR2 reads FQNNGV. The length of the CDR3 is 13 residues. Trimming took 0 bases from V and 10 from J; bases not matched to a gene: 6. CDR3: CASSLEAGGNQYF. The DNA for the CDR3 is TGTGCCAGCAGCTTAGAAGCAGGGGGAAACCAGTACTTC.

This chain joins TRBV19 and TRBJ1-2; 9 bases agree with TRBD1. Germline V gene data show CDR1 as LNHDA and CDR2 as SQIVND (reference sequence). V lost 6 bases to trimming and J lost 4 bases; unmatched junction nucleotides: 6. CDR3 length: 14 residues. CDR3 in amino acids: CASRETGGGYGYTF. The CDR3 DNA sequence: TGTGCCAGTAGAGAGACAGGGGGAGGCTATGGCTACACCTTC.

V is TRBV6-1 and J is TRBJ2-3, with D perhaps TRBD1 (6 bases). Germline values: CDR1 MNHNS, CDR2 SASEGT. V dropped 6 bases and J dropped 8 bases, with 21 bases sitting between them. The CDR3 has 15 residues. DNA of the CDR3: TGTGCCAGCAGCCTAGGACAGACCGTCGGAGGTACGCAGTATTTT. Translation gives CASSLGQTVGGTQYF.

The chain is built from TRBV5-4 and TRBJ1-5; D is unclear. Germline-derived CDR1 and CDR2 are SGHNT and YYREEE (reference sequence). This CDR3 is built from 13 residues. Trimming removed 3 bases at V and 4 bases at J, with 8 bases between. CDR3 residues: CASSSDINQPQHF. The CDR3 DNA is TGTGCCAGCAGCTCTGACATAAATCAGCCCCAGCATTTT. The full variable domain, in which reference TRBV5-4 and TRBJ1-5 provide the parts outside the CDR3, is ETGVTQSPTHLIKTRGQQVTLRCSSQSGHNTVSWYQQALGQGPQFIFQYYREEENGRGNFPPRFSGLQFPNYSSELNVNALELDDSALYLCASSSDINQPQHFGDGTRLSIL.

This clone was recorded only once. The chain couples TRBV18 to TRBJ2-2, with D possibly being TRBD1 (6 bases). V lost 0 bases to trimming and J lost 4 bases, with 9 bases between them. The CDR3 is 15 amino acids. The V gene's germline CDR1 is KGHSH and CDR2 LQKENI. The CDR3 sequence: CASSPPGTSTGELFF. The CDR3 nucleotides read TGTGCCAGCTCACCACCCGGGACAAGCACCGGGGAGCTGTTTTTT.

The CDR3 region has the DNA TGCGCCAGCAGCTTGGAACCTAGCGGGAGCTCCTACGAGCAGTACTTC. Translation gives CASSLEPSGSSYEQYF. V and J are TRBV5-1 and TRBJ2-7, with 10 nucleotides matching TRBD2. V was pared by 0 bases and J by 0 bases, with 3 bases of the junction left unmatched. The CDR3 has 16 residues. Germline CDR1 reads SGHRS; CDR2 reads YFSETQ.

The rearrangement uses TRBV10-3 and TRBJ1-1; a weak D match, TRBD1 (6 bases). The germline V and J ends were trimmed by 9 bases and 2 bases, with 13 bases remaining between them. The CDR3 covers 13 residues. Germline CDR1 ENHRY, CDR2 SYGVKD. Here the CDR3 reads CAIATGTNTEAFF. CDR3 bases: TGTGCCATAGCGACAGGCACAAACACTGAAGCTTTCTTT.

V and J are TRBV5-1 and TRBJ2-5; maybe TRBD1 (5 bases). CDR1 and CDR2 (germline): SGHRS, YFSETQ. This CDR3 is built from 17 residues. The V end lost 4 bases, the J end lost 4 bases, and 23 bases lay between the germline ends. CDR3 nucleotide sequence: TGCGCCAGCAGCCTTTCCTTTGGGGCTAACCCAGGAGAGACCCAGTACTTC. It translates to CASSLSFGANPGETQYF.

This clone was detected a few times. The chain joins TRBV30 to TRBJ2-7; D not certain. The ends were cut back, 4 bases at V and 3 bases at J, with 19 bases in the middle. Germline loops: CDR1 GTSNPN, CDR2 SVGIG (reference sequence). The CDR3 length is 15 residues. In DNA form, the CDR3 reads TGTGCCTGGAAATTGGCGGTCAATCCCCACTACGAGCAGTACTTC. This codes for CAWKLAVNPHYEQYF.